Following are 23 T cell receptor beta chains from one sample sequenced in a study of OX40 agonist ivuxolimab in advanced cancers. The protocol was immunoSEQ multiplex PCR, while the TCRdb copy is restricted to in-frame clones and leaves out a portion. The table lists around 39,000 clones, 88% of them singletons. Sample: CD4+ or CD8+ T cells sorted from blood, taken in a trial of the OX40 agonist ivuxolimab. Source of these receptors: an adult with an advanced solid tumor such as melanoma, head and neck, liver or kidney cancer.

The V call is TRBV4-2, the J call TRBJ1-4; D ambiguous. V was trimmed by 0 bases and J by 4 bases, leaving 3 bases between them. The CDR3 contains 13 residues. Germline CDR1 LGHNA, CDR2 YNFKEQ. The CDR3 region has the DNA TGTGCCAGCAGCCAAGAATATAATGAAAAACTGTTTTTT. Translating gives CASSQEYNEKLFF.

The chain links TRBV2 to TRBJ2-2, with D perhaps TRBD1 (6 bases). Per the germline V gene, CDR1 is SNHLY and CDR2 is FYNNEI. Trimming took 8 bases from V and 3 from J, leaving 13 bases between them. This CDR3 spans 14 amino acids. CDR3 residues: CASLRDTYTGELFF. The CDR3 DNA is TGTGCCAGCCTCCGGGACACGTACACCGGGGAGCTGTTTTTT. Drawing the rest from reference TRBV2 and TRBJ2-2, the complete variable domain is EPEVTQTPSHQVTQMGQEVILRCVPISNHLYFYWYRQILGQKVEFLVSFYNNEISEKSEIFDDQFSVERPDGSNFTLKIRSTKLEDSAMYFCASLRDTYTGELFFGEGSRLTVL.

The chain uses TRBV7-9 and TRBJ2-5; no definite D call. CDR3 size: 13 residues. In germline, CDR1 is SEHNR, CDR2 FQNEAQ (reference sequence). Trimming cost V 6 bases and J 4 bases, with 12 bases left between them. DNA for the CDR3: TGTGCCAGCAGGCCGTCAGCAGGAGAGACCCAGTACTTC. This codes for CASRPSAGETQYF.

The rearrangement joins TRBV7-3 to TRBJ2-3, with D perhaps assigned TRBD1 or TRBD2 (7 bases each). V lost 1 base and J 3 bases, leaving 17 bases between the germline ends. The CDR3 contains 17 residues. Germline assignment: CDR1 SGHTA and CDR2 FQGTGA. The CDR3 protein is CASSLRGGGSGTDTQYF. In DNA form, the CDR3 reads TGTGCCAGCAGCTTAAGAGGGGGCGGGAGTGGGACAGATACGCAGTATTTT.

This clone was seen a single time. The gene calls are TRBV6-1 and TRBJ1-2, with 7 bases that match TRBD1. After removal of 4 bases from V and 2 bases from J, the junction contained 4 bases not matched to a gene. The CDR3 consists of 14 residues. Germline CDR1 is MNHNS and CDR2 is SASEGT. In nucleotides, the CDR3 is TGTGCCAGCAGTGTACAACAGGGGAACTATGGCTACACCTTC. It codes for CASSVQQGNYGYTF.

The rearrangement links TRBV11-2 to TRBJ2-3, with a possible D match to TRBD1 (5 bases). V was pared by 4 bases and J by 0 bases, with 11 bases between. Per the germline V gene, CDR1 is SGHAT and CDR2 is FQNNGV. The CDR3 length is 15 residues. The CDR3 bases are TGTGCCAGCAGCTATGCCGCAGGGAGCACAGATACGCAGTATTTT. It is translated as CASSYAAGSTDTQYF.

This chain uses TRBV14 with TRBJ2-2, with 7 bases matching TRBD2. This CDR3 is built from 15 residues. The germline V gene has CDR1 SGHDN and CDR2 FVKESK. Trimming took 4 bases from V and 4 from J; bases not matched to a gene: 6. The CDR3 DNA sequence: TGTGCCAGCAGCCGAGCCGGGGGGACCACCGGGGAGCTGTTTTTT. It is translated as CASSRAGGTTGELFF.

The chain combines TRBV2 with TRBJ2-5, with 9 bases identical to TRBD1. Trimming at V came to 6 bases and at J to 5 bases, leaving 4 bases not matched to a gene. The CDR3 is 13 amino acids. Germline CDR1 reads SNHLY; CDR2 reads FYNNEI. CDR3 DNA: TGTGCCAGCAGCCGACAGGGGGTGGAGACCCAGTACTTC. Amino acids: CASSRQGVETQYF.

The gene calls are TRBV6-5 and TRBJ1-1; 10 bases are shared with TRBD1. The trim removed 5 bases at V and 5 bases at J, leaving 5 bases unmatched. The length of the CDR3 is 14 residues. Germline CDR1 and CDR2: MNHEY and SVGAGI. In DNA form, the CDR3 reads TGTGCCAGCAGTCGGGACAGGGGATTGACTGAAGCTTTCTTT. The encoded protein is CASSRDRGLTEAFF.

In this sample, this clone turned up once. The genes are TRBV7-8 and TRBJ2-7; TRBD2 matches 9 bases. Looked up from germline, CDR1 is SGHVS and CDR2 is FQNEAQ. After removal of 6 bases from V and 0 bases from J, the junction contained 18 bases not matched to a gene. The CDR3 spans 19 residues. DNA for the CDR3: TGTGCCAGCAGTCTAGTGGGTTCGGGAGCGGGAGGAAGCTCCTACGAGCAGTACTTC. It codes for CASSLVGSGAGGSSYEQYF.

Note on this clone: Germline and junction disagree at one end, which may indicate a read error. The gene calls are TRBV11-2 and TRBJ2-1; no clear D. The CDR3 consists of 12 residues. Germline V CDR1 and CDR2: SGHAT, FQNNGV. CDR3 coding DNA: TGTGCCAGCAGCTCAAACTACAATGATCAGTTCTTC. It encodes CASSSNYNDQFF.

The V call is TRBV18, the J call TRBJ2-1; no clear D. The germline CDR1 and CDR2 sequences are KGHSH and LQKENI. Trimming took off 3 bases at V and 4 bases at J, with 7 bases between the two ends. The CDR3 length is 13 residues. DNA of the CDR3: TGTGCCAGCTCACCCGGGCTATACAATGAGCAGTTCTTC. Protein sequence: CASSPGLYNEQFF.

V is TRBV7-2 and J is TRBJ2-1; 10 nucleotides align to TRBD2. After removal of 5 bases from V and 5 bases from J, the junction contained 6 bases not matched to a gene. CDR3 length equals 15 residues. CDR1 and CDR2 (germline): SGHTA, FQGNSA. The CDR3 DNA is TGTGCCAGCAGCCCTCGACTAGCGGGTAACAATGAGCAGTTCTTC. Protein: CASSPRLAGNNEQFF.

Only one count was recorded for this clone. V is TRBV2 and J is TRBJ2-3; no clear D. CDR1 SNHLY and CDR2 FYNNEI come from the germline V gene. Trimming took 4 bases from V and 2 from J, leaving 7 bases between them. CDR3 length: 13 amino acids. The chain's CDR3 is CASSVRYTDTQYF. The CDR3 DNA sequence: TGTGCCAGCAGTGTCAGATACACAGATACGCAGTATTTT.

The CDR3 nucleotides are TGTGCCAGCAGTATACAAGGGGGCGGTGGGCAGTACTTC. Encoded protein: CASSIQGGGGQYF. The J gene is TRBJ2-7, the V gene TRBV2, with 7 positions matching TRBD1. The CDR3 sequence is 13 residues long. CDR1 SNHLY and CDR2 FYNNEI come from the germline V gene. V lost 5 bases and J lost 9; bases outside the gene matches: 10.

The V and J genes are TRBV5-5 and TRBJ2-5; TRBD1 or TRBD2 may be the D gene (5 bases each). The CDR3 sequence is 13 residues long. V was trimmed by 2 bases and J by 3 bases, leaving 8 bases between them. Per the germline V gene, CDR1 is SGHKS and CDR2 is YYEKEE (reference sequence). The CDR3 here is CASSFWGKETQYF. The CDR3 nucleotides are TGTGCCAGCAGCTTTTGGGGGAAAGAGACCCAGTACTTC.

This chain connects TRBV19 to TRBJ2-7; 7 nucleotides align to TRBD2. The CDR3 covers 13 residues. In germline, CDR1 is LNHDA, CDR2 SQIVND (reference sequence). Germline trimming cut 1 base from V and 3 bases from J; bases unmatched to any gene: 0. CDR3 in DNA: TGTGCCAGTAGTATAGGGGAGGGCTACGAGCAGTACTTC. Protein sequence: CASSIGEGYEQYF.

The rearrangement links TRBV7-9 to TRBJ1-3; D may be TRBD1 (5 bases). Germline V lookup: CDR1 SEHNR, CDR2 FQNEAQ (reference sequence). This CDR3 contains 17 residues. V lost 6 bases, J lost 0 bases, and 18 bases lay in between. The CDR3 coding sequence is TGTGCCAGCAGTCAGGCGCAAGGGGTCAGCTCTGGAAACACCATATATTTT. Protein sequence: CASSQAQGVSSGNTIYF.

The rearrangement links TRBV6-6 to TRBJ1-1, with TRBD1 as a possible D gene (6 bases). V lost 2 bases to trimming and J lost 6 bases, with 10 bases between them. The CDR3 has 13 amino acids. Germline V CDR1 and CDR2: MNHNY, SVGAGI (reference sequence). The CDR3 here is CASSYLRGAEAFF. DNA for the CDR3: TGTGCCAGCAGTTACCTGAGGGGGGCTGAAGCTTTCTTT.

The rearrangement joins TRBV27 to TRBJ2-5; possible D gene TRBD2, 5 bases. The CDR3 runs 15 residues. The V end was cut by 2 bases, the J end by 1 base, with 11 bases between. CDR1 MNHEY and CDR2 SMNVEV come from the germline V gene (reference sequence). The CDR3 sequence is CASSLRWLAQETQYF. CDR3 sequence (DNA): TGTGCCAGCAGTTTAAGATGGCTAGCCCAAGAGACCCAGTACTTC.

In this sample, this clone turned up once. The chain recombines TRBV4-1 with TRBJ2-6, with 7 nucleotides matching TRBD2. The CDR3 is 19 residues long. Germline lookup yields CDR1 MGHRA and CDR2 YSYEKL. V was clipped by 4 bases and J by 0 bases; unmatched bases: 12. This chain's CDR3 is CASSRWGGTLNSGANVLTF. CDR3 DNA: TGCGCCAGCAGCCGGTGGGGGGGAACCTTGAACTCTGGGGCCAACGTCCTGACTTTC.

CDR3 loop: CASRQSPGSNFYEQYF. CDR3 sequence (DNA): TGTGCCAGCAGACAAAGCCCCGGGAGTAATTTCTACGAGCAGTACTTC. The chain carries TRBV7-2 and TRBJ2-7; possible D gene TRBD2, 6 bases. The CDR3 covers 16 residues. Trimming stripped 6 bases from V and 3 bases from J, with 21 bases between. The germline CDR1 and CDR2 sequences are SGHTA and FQGNSA.

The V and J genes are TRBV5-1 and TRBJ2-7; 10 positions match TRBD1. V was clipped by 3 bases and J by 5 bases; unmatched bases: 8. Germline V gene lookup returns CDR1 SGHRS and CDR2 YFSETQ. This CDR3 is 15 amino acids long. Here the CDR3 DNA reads TGCGCCAGCAGCTACCGGACAGGGGGTGGGGACGAGCAGTACTTC. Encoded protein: CASSYRTGGGDEQYF. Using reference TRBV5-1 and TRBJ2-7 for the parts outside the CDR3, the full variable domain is KAGVTQTPRYLIKTRGQQVTLSCSPISGHRSVSWYQQTPGQGLQFLFEYFSETQRNKGNFPGRFSGRQFSNSRSEMNVSTLELGDSALYLCASSYRTGGGDEQYFGPGTRLTVT.